This TCR beta chain is from a study of radiation and T cells in renal cell carcinoma. Study background: Nephrectomy followed 15 Gy stereotactic body radiation by 4 weeks. Study-wide results and caveats: From baseline, blood top tumor clonotypes peaked at 2 weeks post-radiation.

Germline V gives CDR1 MDHEN, CDR2 SYDVKM. V was clipped by 5 bases and J by 5 bases, with 15 bases between them. CDR3 size: 14 residues. Described time point: blood 2 weeks post-SBRT. Treatment here: 15 Gy SBRT to primary tumor, nephrectomy 4 weeks later. The tumor was a clear cell renal cell carcinoma. In the case of this clone: Its antigen is currently unknown.

Libraries were prepared by immunoSEQ multiplex PCR; TCRdb keeps only in-frame clonotypes and omits some of them. The sample has 120,000 or so clones, around four fifths seen once; the top ten hold under 2.5%. Sequencing used blood, obtained from a patient whose treatment included radiotherapy and nephrectomy. This TCR was recovered from a woman aged 55 to 70 with renal cell carcinoma. V and J are TRBV28 and TRBJ2-5; no firm D call. CDR3 nucleotides: TGTGCCAGCAGTCATCGCGAAGGAACGGAGACCCAGTACTTC. It translates to CASSHREGTETQYF.